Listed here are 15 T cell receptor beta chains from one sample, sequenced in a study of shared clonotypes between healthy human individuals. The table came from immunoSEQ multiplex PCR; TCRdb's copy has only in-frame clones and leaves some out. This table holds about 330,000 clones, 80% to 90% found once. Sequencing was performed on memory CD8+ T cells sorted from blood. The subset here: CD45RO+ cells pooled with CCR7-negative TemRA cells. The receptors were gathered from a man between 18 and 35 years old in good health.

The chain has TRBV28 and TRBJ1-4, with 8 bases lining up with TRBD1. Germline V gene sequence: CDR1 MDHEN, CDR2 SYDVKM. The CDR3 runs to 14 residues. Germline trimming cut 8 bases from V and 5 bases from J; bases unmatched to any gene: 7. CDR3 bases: TGTGCCAGCTACCGGACAGGGTCAAATGAAAAACTGTTTTTT. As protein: CASYRTGSNEKLFF. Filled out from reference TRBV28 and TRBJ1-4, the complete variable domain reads DVKVTQSSRYLVKRTGEKVFLECVQDMDHENMFWYRQDPGLGLRLIYFSYDVKMKEKGDIPEGYSVSREKKERFSLILESASTNQTSMYLCASYRTGSNEKLFFGSGTQLSVL.

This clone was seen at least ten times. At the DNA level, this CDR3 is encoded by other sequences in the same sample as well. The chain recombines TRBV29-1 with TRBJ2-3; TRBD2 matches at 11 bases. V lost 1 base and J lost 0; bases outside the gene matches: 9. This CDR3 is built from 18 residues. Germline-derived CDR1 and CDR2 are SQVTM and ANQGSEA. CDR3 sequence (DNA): TGCAGCGTTGAAGGGACAGAACTAGCGGGAGCAAGCACAGATACGCAGTATTTT. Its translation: CSVEGTELAGASTDTQYF.

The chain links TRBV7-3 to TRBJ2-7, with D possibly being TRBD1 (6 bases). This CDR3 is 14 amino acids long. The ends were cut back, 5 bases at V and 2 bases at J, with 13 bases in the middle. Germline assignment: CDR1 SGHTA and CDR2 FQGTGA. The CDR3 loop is CASSPGGDTYEQYF. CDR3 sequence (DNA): TGTGCCAGCAGCCCGGGTGGGGACACCTACGAGCAGTACTTC.

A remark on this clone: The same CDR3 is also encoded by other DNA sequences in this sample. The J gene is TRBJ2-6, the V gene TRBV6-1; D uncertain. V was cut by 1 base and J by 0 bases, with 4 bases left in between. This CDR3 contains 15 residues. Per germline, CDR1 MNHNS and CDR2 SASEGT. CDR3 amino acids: CASSEGGSGANVLTF. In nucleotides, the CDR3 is TGTGCCAGCAGTGAAGGGGGCTCTGGGGCCAACGTCCTGACTTTC.

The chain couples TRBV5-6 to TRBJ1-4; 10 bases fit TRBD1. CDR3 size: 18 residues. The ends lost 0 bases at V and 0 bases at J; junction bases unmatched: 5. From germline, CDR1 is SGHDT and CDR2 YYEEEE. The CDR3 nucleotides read TGTGCCAGCAGCTTGGTGGGCGGGACAGGGGCAACTAATGAAAAACTGTTTTTT. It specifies CASSLVGGTGATNEKLFF.

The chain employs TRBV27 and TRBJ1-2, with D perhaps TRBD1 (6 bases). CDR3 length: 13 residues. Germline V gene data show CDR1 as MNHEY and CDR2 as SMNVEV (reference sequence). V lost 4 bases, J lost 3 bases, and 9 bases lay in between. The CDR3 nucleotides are TGTGCCAGCAGTTCCGGGACACACTATGGCTACACCTTC. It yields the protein CASSSGTHYGYTF.

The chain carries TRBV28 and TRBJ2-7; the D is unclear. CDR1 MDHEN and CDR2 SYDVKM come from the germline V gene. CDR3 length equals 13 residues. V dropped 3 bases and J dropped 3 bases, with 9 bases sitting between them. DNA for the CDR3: TGTGCCAGCAGTTTGTTGGTTTTCTACGAGCAGTACTTC. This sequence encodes CASSLLVFYEQYF.

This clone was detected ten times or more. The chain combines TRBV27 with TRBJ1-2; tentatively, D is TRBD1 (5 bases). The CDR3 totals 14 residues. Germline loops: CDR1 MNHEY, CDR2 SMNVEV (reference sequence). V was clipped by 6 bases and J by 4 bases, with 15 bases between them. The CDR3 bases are TGTGCCAGCAGCTCGTTCGCAGGGCCCTATGGCTACACCTTC. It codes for CASSSFAGPYGYTF.

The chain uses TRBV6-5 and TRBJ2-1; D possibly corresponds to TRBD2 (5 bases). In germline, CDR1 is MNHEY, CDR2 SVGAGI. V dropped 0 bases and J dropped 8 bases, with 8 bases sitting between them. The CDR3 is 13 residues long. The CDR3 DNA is TGTGCCAGCAGTTACTCGACTATACATGAGCAGTTCTTC. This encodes CASSYSTIHEQFF.

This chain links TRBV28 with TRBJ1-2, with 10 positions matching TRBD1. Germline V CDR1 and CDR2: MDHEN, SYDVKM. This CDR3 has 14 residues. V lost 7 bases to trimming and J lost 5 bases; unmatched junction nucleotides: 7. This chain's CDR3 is CASTWTGGTYGYTF. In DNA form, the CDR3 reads TGTGCCAGCACCTGGACAGGGGGGACATATGGCTACACCTTC.

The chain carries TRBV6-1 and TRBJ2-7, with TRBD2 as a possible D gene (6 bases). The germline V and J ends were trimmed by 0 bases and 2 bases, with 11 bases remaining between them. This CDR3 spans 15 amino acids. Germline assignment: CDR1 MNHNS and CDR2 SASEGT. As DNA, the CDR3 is TGTGCCAGCAGTGAAGCGCATGGGGGGACCTACGAGCAGTACTTC. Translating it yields CASSEAHGGTYEQYF.

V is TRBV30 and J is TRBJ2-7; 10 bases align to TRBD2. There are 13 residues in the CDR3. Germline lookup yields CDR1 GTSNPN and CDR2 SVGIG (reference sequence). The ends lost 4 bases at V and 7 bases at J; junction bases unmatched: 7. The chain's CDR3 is CAWTLAGAGEQYF. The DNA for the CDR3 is TGTGCCTGGACCCTAGCGGGGGCGGGAGAGCAGTACTTC.

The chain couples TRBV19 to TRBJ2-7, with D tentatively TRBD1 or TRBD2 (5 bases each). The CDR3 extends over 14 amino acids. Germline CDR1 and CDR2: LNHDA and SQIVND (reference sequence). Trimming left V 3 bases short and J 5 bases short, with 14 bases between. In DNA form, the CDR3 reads TGTGCCAGTAGTATTACCGGGACCACCGACGAGCAGTACTTC. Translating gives CASSITGTTDEQYF.

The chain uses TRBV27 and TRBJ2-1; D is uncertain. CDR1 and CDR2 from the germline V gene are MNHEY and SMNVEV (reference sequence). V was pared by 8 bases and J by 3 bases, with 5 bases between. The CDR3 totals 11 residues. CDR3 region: CASQDYNEQFF. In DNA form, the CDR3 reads TGTGCCAGCCAGGACTACAATGAGCAGTTCTTC.

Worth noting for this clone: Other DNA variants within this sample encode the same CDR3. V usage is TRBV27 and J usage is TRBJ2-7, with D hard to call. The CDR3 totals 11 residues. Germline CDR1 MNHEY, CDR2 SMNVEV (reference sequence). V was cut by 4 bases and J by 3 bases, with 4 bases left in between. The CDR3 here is CASSSGYEQYF. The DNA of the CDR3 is TGTGCCAGCAGTTCGGGCTACGAGCAGTACTTC.